These T cell receptor beta chains were read from a single sample in a study of T cells in Graves' hyperthyroidism and ophthalmopathy. TCRdb re-analysed the multiplex PCR reads in MiXCR, keeping a single row per CDR3 protein. The data hold hundreds of thousands of distinct CDR3 sequences, with around 15% observed a single time. Sequenced: blood. Receptor source: a woman aged 30 to 39 with Graves' hyperthyroidism. CDR3s include the opening cysteine and the closing phenylalanine or tryptophan. Each record gives: clone size, V gene, D gene, J gene, CDR3 protein, CDR3 DNA. D genes are given only for firm matches. Rows give clone size only sometimes, using once, few, many, or a class for an expanded clone.

-,TRBV6-1,TRBD2,TRBJ2-7,CANSPGLAGYEQYF,TGTGCCAACAGTCCTGGACTAGCGGGATACGAGCAGTACTTC
many,TRBV9,-,TRBJ1-1,CASSVAGLNTEAFF,TGTGCCAGCAGCGTAGCAGGTTTAAACACTGAAGCTTTCTTT
many,TRBV3-1,-,TRBJ2-3,CASSQEGPLTDTQYF,TGTGCCAGCAGCCAAGAGGGACCCTTGACAGATACGCAGTATTTT
few,TRBV29-1,-,TRBJ1-2,CSAWTAYGYTF,TGCAGCGCCTGGACGGCTTATGGCTACACCTTC
many,TRBV3-1,-,TRBJ1-1,CASSPGSAIGTEAFF,TGTGCCAGCAGCCCCGGGTCGGCGATTGGCACTGAAGCTTTCTTT
many,TRBV5-6,TRBD1,TRBJ2-3,CASSSDRGDTQYF,TGTGCCAGCAGCTCGGACAGGGGCGATACGCAGTATTTT
few,TRBV7-3,-,TRBJ2-2,CASSLIAGAPGELFF,TGTGCCAGCAGCTTAATAGCAGGGGCTCCCGGGGAGCTGTTTTTT
many,TRBV12-3/TRBV12-4,-,TRBJ1-4,CASGNLDVEKLFF,TGTGCCAGCGGTAACCTCGACGTGGAAAAACTGTTTTTT
-,TRBV19,TRBD1,TRBJ2-1,CASSARQGFSGEQFF,TGTGCCAGTAGTGCACGACAGGGATTTTCGGGAGAGCAGTTCTTC
many,TRBV20-1,TRBD1,TRBJ2-1,CSARDQGALDEQFF,TGCAGTGCTAGAGATCAGGGGGCGCTTGATGAGCAGTTCTTC
many,TRBV27,-,TRBJ2-1,CATNKGPETLPEQFF,TGTGCCACCAATAAGGGACCGGAAACCCTTCCTGAGCAGTTCTTC
few,TRBV7-8,TRBD1,TRBJ1-4,CASSLAGGQINEKLFF,TGTGCCAGCAGCTTAGCAGGGGGACAGATTAATGAAAAACTGTTTTTT
many,TRBV28,-,TRBJ2-3,CASSFVRGQGTDTQYF,TGTGCCAGCAGTTTCGTCCGGGGGCAAGGCACAGATACGCAGTATTTT
-,TRBV14,TRBD2,TRBJ2-7,CASSQETAGEQYF,TGTGCCAGCAGCCAAGAGACAGCGGGGGAGCAGTACTTC
few,TRBV5-4,-,TRBJ2-3,CASSLGQRTDTQYF,TGTGCCAGCAGCTTGGGTCAGCGCACAGATACGCAGTATTTT
-,TRBV9,TRBD2,TRBJ2-1,CASSVGGTRIYNEQFF,TGTGCCAGCAGCGTAGGCGGGACTAGGATCTACAATGAGCAGTTCTTC
few,TRBV19,-,TRBJ1-1,CASRTTGGGTEAFF,TGTGCCAGTAGAACTACAGGAGGGGGGACTGAAGCTTTCTTT
-,TRBV5-4,TRBD2,TRBJ2-7,CASSSSGSRSYEQYF,TGTGCCAGCAGCTCCAGCGGGAGCCGGTCCTACGAGCAGTACTTC
many,TRBV7-9,TRBD1,TRBJ1-5,CASSSTGVDQPQHF,TGTGCCAGCAGCTCAACAGGGGTGGATCAGCCCCAGCATTTT
-,TRBV11-2,TRBD2,TRBJ2-7,CASSLVGLAGSYEQYF,TGTGCCAGCAGCTTAGTGGGACTAGCGGGATCCTACGAGCAGTACTTC
few,TRBV24-1,-,TRBJ1-5,CATSDSGDGYSNQPQHF,TGTGCCACCAGTGACTCGGGTGACGGTTATAGCAATCAGCCCCAGCATTTT